One T cell receptor (beta chain) is described in this entry. Germline loops: CDR1 SGHRS, CDR2 YFSETQ. The V end lost 0 bases, the J end lost 6 bases, and 13 bases lay between the germline ends. The CDR3 runs 15 residues. The data are from a study of PD-L1 blockade in urothelial cancer. The assay was immunoSEQ multiplex PCR, and TCRdb's table has in-frame clones only and misses some. The data contain around 30,000 clones, around 86% of them singletons. V gene TRBV5-1 combines with J gene TRBJ2-1, with D tentatively TRBD2 (7 bases). This clonotype originated in a man in his forties or fifties with urothelial cancer. The sample consisted of PBMCs, taken around atezolizumab (anti-PD-L1) treatment. Here the CDR3 DNA reads TGCGCCAGCAGCTTGGGAGGGGGGGGGAGCAATGAGCAGTTCTTC. Translation gives CASSLGGGGSNEQFF. Filled out from reference TRBV5-1 and TRBJ2-1, the complete variable domain reads KAGVTQTPRYLIKTRGQQVTLSCSPISGHRSVSWYQQTPGQGLQFLFEYFSETQRNKGNFPGRFSGRQFSNSRSEMNVSTLELGDSALYLCASSLGGGGSNEQFFGPGTRLTVL.